The 31 T cell receptor beta chains given below trace back to one sample, sequenced in a study of OX40 agonist ivuxolimab in advanced cancers. The method was immunoSEQ multiplex PCR; TCRdb's version includes in-frame clones alone and lacks a portion of them. The sample yields approximately 89,000 clones, over 75% seen once. The sequences come from CD4+ or CD8+ T cells sorted from blood, collected in a trial of the OX40 agonist ivuxolimab. The receptors stem from an adult with an advanced solid tumor such as melanoma, head and neck, liver or kidney cancer.

The chain employs TRBV29-1 and TRBJ1-2; the D gene is possibly TRBD1 (5 bases). Trimming shortened V by 4 bases and J by 11 bases, and 17 bases separated the two germline ends. From germline, CDR1 is SQVTM and CDR2 ANQGSEA. This CDR3 spans 12 amino acids. The CDR3 sequence: CSVVGASGTYTF. The CDR3 nucleotides read TGCAGCGTTGTAGGAGCCTCTGGGACTTACACCTTC.

V usage is TRBV7-2 and J usage is TRBJ2-3, with D unclear. V was pared by 1 base and J by 2 bases, with 4 bases between. Germline V CDR1 and CDR2: SGHTA, FQGNSA. The CDR3 runs 13 residues. CDR3 residues: CASSLGPTDTQYF. As DNA, the CDR3 is TGTGCCAGCAGCTTAGGGCCCACAGATACGCAGTATTTT. The full variable domain, completed using reference TRBV7-2 and TRBJ2-3, is GAGVSQSPSNKVTEKGKDVELRCDPISGHTALYWYRQSLGQGLEFLIYFQGNSAPDKSGLPSDRFSAERTGGSVSTLTIQRTQQEDSAVYLCASSLGPTDTQYFGPGTRLTVL.

The chain links TRBV19 to TRBJ1-1, with D unclear. V lost 4 bases, J lost 2 bases, and 11 bases lay in between. The CDR3 is made up of 14 amino acids. The germline V gene has CDR1 LNHDA and CDR2 SQIVND (reference sequence). The CDR3 DNA reads as TGTGCCAGTAGTACATTCGACATTAACACTGAAGCTTTCTTT. It translates to CASSTFDINTEAFF.

This clone was found once. The genes are TRBV7-9 and TRBJ1-2, with D possibly matching TRBD1 (6 bases). Looked up from germline, CDR1 is SEHNR and CDR2 is FQNEAQ (reference sequence). This CDR3 contains 14 residues. V gave up 4 bases and J gave up 2 bases, with 11 bases separating them. The CDR3 reads CASSSDSQNYGYTF. CDR3 nucleotide sequence: TGTGCCAGCAGCTCGGACAGCCAGAACTATGGCTACACCTTC.

The rearrangement joins TRBV19 to TRBJ2-3, with 8 bases matching TRBD1. Germline V gives CDR1 LNHDA, CDR2 SQIVND (reference sequence). V was clipped by 5 bases and J by 0 bases; unmatched bases: 4. The CDR3 runs 15 residues. The CDR3 sequence: CASSAGGISTDTQYF. In DNA form, the CDR3 reads TGTGCCAGTAGTGCAGGGGGCATAAGCACAGATACGCAGTATTTT.

The chain links TRBV9 to TRBJ2-2; D perhaps matches TRBD2 (5 bases). V was shortened by 0 bases and J by 6 bases, with 9 bases between the two germline ends. The CDR3 has 14 residues. Per germline, CDR1 SGDLS and CDR2 YYNGEE. CDR3 protein: CASSVASSPGELFF. The CDR3 DNA sequence: TGTGCCAGCAGCGTAGCTAGCTCCCCCGGGGAGCTGTTTTTT.

The rearrangement links TRBV5-1 to TRBJ2-7, with D tentatively TRBD2 (6 bases). The CDR3 spans 15 residues. CDR1 is SGHRS, CDR2 YFSETQ, per germline. Trimming took off 2 bases at V and 5 bases at J, with 17 bases between the two ends. As DNA, the CDR3 is TGCGCCAGCAGCTTCCCACGACTAGAACAGGACGAGCAGTACTTC. Its protein product is CASSFPRLEQDEQYF.

This clone has just one count. The chain employs TRBV30 and TRBJ2-5; 7 nucleotides align to TRBD2. The CDR3 runs 12 residues. V dropped 4 bases and J dropped 1; count of bases not matched to a gene: 0. In germline, CDR1 is GTSNPN, CDR2 SVGIG (reference sequence). The CDR3 region is CAWTSGQETQYF. CDR3 DNA sequence: TGTGCCTGGACTAGCGGCCAAGAGACCCAGTACTTC.

The chain has TRBV14 and TRBJ2-1, with 8 bases that match TRBD1. The V gene's germline CDR1 is SGHDN and CDR2 FVKESK. Germline trimming cut 2 bases from V and 7 bases from J; bases unmatched to any gene: 1. This CDR3 spans 13 amino acids. CDR3 in amino acids: CASSQQGANEQFF. In nucleotides, the CDR3 is TGTGCCAGCAGCCAACAGGGGGCGAATGAGCAGTTCTTC.

The chain uses TRBV27 and TRBJ2-2; 11 bases are a match to TRBD1. V shed 7 bases and J 5 bases; nucleotides not matched to a gene: 9. The CDR3 covers 16 residues. Looked up from germline, CDR1 is MNHEY and CDR2 is SMNVEV (reference sequence). The CDR3: CASTQWTGGLTGELFF. The CDR3 nucleotides are TGTGCCAGCACCCAATGGACAGGGGGCCTAACCGGGGAGCTGTTTTTT.

DNA for the CDR3: TGCGCCAGCAGCTTGGCCGCGGGACAGGGGGGAGAAAAACTGTTTTTT. Translation gives CASSLAAGQGGEKLFF. This chain connects TRBV5-1 to TRBJ1-4, with TRBD1 matching 11 bases. Germline V gives CDR1 SGHRS, CDR2 YFSETQ. The V and J ends lost 0 bases and 8 bases, in that order; junction bases with no gene match: 6. The length of the CDR3 is 16 residues.

This chain uses TRBV18 with TRBJ2-1; D is possibly TRBD1 (6 bases). From germline, CDR1 is KGHSH and CDR2 LQKENI. The V end lost 0 bases, the J end lost 10 bases, and 13 bases lay between the germline ends. The CDR3 runs 14 residues. The CDR3 sequence is CASSPPQGSREQFF. CDR3 DNA: TGTGCCAGCTCACCACCGCAGGGGTCGAGGGAGCAGTTCTTC.

The rearrangement joins TRBV19 to TRBJ2-3; TRBD2 matches 7 bases. Trimming removed 3 bases from V and 0 bases from J; junction bases left unmatched: 3. Looked up from germline, CDR1 is LNHDA and CDR2 is SQIVND (reference sequence). CDR3 size: 15 residues. CDR3 sequence: CASSMSGASTDTQYF. CDR3 DNA sequence: TGTGCCAGTAGTATGAGCGGGGCTAGCACAGATACGCAGTATTTT.

The chain links TRBV10-3 to TRBJ1-2; possible D gene TRBD1, 6 bases. Trimming left V 10 bases short and J 0 bases short, with 24 bases between. This CDR3 region has 17 residues. The germline CDR1 and CDR2 sequences are ENHRY and SYGVKD. CDR3 residues: CATKKDSGGRANYGYTF. As DNA, the CDR3 is TGTGCCACTAAGAAGGACAGCGGAGGTCGAGCTAACTATGGCTACACCTTC.

In the case of this clone: Other DNA variants within this sample encode the same CDR3. This sequence joins TRBV6-6 and TRBJ1-1; D is uncertain. Germline V gene lookup returns CDR1 MNHNY and CDR2 SVGAGI (reference sequence). The V gene lost 2 bases and the J gene lost 1 base, with 5 bases spanning the gap. The CDR3 has 13 residues. The CDR3: CASSYGQNTEAFF. The CDR3 bases are TGTGCCAGCAGTTACGGTCAGAACACTGAAGCTTTCTTT.

The genes are TRBV6-5 and TRBJ2-7, with D possibly TRBD2 on 7 matching bases. Germline loops: CDR1 MNHEY, CDR2 SVGAGI. The CDR3 runs to 16 residues. V gave up 1 base and J gave up 2 bases, with 15 bases separating them. The CDR3 here is CASSYFAGAGPYEQYF. The CDR3, as DNA: TGTGCCAGCAGTTACTTCGCGGGGGCGGGGCCCTACGAGCAGTACTTC.

The chain combines TRBV29-1 with TRBJ2-2; possibly TRBD2 for D (5 bases). This CDR3 spans 14 amino acids. V was pared by 2 bases and J by 6 bases, with 13 bases between. Germline-derived CDR1 and CDR2 are SQVTM and ANQGSEA. The CDR3 sequence is CSVEPNLGAGELFF. The CDR3 nucleotides read TGCAGCGTTGAACCCAATCTCGGGGCCGGGGAGCTGTTTTTT.

The chain carries TRBV10-1 and TRBJ2-1, with D perhaps matching TRBD2 (5 bases). Germline assignment: CDR1 WNHNN and CDR2 SYGVQD (reference sequence). CDR3 length: 15 residues. The germline V and J ends were trimmed by 2 bases and 8 bases, with 16 bases remaining between them. The CDR3 is CASSEGATWGDEQFF. As DNA, the CDR3 is TGCGCCAGCAGTGAGGGCGCCACCTGGGGAGATGAGCAGTTCTTC.

There are a few counts of this clone. V is TRBV7-9 and J is TRBJ2-3; maybe TRBD2 (6 bases). CDR1 is SEHNR and CDR2 is FQNEAQ in the germline V gene (reference sequence). V was cut by 5 bases and J by 2 bases, with 14 bases left in between. The CDR3 extends over 15 amino acids. The CDR3 region has the DNA TGTGCCAGCAGCCCTCCGGGACTTCTCACAGATACGCAGTATTTT. Protein: CASSPPGLLTDTQYF.

The rearrangement links TRBV19 to TRBJ1-5; weak D call: TRBD1 (5 bases). V was pared by 5 bases and J by 2 bases, with 19 bases between. Germline-derived CDR1 and CDR2 are LNHDA and SQIVND (reference sequence). There are 17 residues in the CDR3. The CDR3 protein is CASSPTVQVLGNQPQHF. The DNA of the CDR3 is TGTGCCAGTAGTCCAACCGTACAGGTTTTAGGCAATCAGCCCCAGCATTTT. Using reference TRBV19 and TRBJ1-5 for the parts outside the CDR3, the full variable domain is DGGITQSPKYLFRKEGQNVTLSCEQNLNHDAMYWYRQDPGQGLRLIYYSQIVNDFQKGDIAEGYSVSREKKESFPLTVTSAQKNPTAFYLCASSPTVQVLGNQPQHFGDGTRLSIL.

This sequence joins TRBV6-1 and TRBJ1-2, with 7 bases identical to TRBD1. The CDR3 is 13 amino acids. The V and J ends lost 5 bases and 3 bases, in that order; junction bases with no gene match: 3. Germline V lookup: CDR1 MNHNS, CDR2 SASEGT. CDR3 DNA sequence: TGTGCCAGCAGTCAACAGGGGCACTATGGCTACACCTTC. Its protein is CASSQQGHYGYTF.

This clone was counted between two and nine times. This rearrangement joins TRBV7-2 to TRBJ2-7, with 8 bases lining up with TRBD1. The germline V gene has CDR1 SGHTA and CDR2 FQGNSA. V dropped 4 bases and J dropped 0; count of bases not matched to a gene: 2. CDR3 length equals 14 residues. CDR3 residues: CASSWDRFSYEQYF. DNA of the CDR3: TGTGCCAGCAGCTGGGACAGGTTCTCCTACGAGCAGTACTTC.

The gene calls are TRBV7-2 and TRBJ2-1, with 10 bases matching TRBD2. The ends lost 0 bases at V and 3 bases at J; junction bases unmatched: 5. This CDR3 is 17 amino acids long. CDR1 SGHTA and CDR2 FQGNSA come from the germline V gene. This CDR3 is CASSLATLAGDYNEQFF. As DNA, the CDR3 is TGTGCCAGCAGCTTAGCGACGCTAGCGGGGGACTACAATGAGCAGTTCTTC. Using reference TRBV7-2 and TRBJ2-1 for the parts outside the CDR3, the full variable domain is GAGVSQSPSNKVTEKGKDVELRCDPISGHTALYWYRQSLGQGLEFLIYFQGNSAPDKSGLPSDRFSAERTGGSVSTLTIQRTQQEDSAVYLCASSLATLAGDYNEQFFGPGTRLTVL.

This clone has only a few counts. This CDR3 is CASTSNRQPYEQYF. The CDR3 DNA follows: TGTGCCAGTACTTCGAATAGACAGCCCTACGAGCAGTACTTC. V and J are TRBV19 and TRBJ2-7, with a possible D match to TRBD1 (5 bases). Per the germline V gene, CDR1 is LNHDA and CDR2 is SQIVND (reference sequence). The V end was cut by 7 bases, the J end by 2 bases, with 15 bases between. The CDR3 is 14 residues long.

The rearrangement uses TRBV7-9 and TRBJ1-3; 9 positions match TRBD1. The V segment lost 2 bases and the J segment 6 bases; nucleotides outside the gene matches: 2. Germline V lookup: CDR1 SEHNR, CDR2 FQNEAQ (reference sequence). The CDR3 sequence is 14 residues long. The CDR3 nucleotides read TGTGCCAGCAGCTTAATACAGGGGGCAAACACCATATATTTT. Translation gives CASSLIQGANTIYF. Full variable domain (remainder filled in from reference TRBV7-9 and TRBJ1-3): DTGVSQNPRHKITKRGQNVTFRCDPISEHNRLYWYRQTLGQGPEFLTYFQNEAQLEKSRLLSDRFSAERPKGSFSTLEIQRTEQGDSAMYLCASSLIQGANTIYFGEGSWLTVV.

The chain employs TRBV2 and TRBJ2-5; D could derive from TRBD1 or TRBD2 (5 bases each). The CDR3 is made up of 13 amino acids. Germline lookup yields CDR1 SNHLY and CDR2 FYNNEI. The V end was cut by 7 bases, the J end by 1 base, with 10 bases between. The CDR3 DNA reads TGTGCCAGCATGGGGACGACCCAAGAGACCCAGTACTTC. This sequence encodes CASMGTTQETQYF.

The V gene is TRBV6-5, the J gene TRBJ1-3, with TRBD1 identical over 7 bases. CDR3 length: 16 residues. Germline trimming cut 4 bases from V and 2 bases from J; bases unmatched to any gene: 8. Germline V gene lookup returns CDR1 MNHEY and CDR2 SVGAGI. For the CDR3, the DNA is TGTGCCAGCAGTTTTACCGCCGGGACAGCTGGAAACACCATATATTTT. It codes for CASSFTAGTAGNTIYF.

The V gene is TRBV2, the J gene TRBJ2-2; the match to TRBD2 covers 7 bases. J was trimmed by 1 base and V by 3 bases; bases with no gene match: 2. The CDR3 totals 15 residues. Germline values: CDR1 SNHLY, CDR2 FYNNEI. This CDR3 is CASSDWGGNTGELFF. The CDR3 bases are TGTGCCAGCAGTGACTGGGGGGGGAACACCGGGGAGCTGTTTTTT.

The chain joins TRBV7-2 to TRBJ1-5; D remains unclear. The V gene's germline CDR1 is SGHTA and CDR2 FQGNSA. The CDR3 is 14 amino acids. Trimming removed 1 base at V and 7 bases at J, with 11 bases between. CDR3 DNA sequence: TGTGCCAGCAGCTTAGGGCATCCGGGACAGCCCCAGCATTTT. Translating gives CASSLGHPGQPQHF.

The chain couples TRBV6-1 to TRBJ1-2, with TRBD1 as a possible D gene (6 bases). V gave up 2 bases and J gave up 2 bases, with 12 bases separating them. In germline, CDR1 is MNHNS, CDR2 SASEGT. The CDR3 has 15 amino acids. DNA for the CDR3: TGTGCCAGCAGTGAATCCCCAGGGGCGAACTATGGCTACACCTTC. Translation: CASSESPGANYGYTF.

This rearrangement joins TRBV5-1 to TRBJ2-5; a possible D gene is TRBD2 (6 bases). The CDR3 is 14 amino acids. Trimming took 2 bases from V and 5 from J, leaving 13 bases between them. CDR1 and CDR2 (germline): SGHRS, YFSETQ. The CDR3 region is CASSLRGTEETQYF. CDR3 sequence (DNA): TGCGCCAGCAGCTTACGGGGGACCGAGGAGACCCAGTACTTC. Drawing the rest from reference TRBV5-1 and TRBJ2-5, the complete variable domain is KAGVTQTPRYLIKTRGQQVTLSCSPISGHRSVSWYQQTPGQGLQFLFEYFSETQRNKGNFPGRFSGRQFSNSRSEMNVSTLELGDSALYLCASSLRGTEETQYFGPGTRLLVL.